This is a list of T cell receptor beta chains from one sample in a study of regulatory T cells in long-lasting Graves disease. TCRdb passed the multiplex PCR reads through MiXCR, listing each CDR3 protein once. This repertoire shows about 470,000 distinct CDR3 sequences, around 20% found once; its top ten account for 6.5% to 8%. The material sequenced was peripheral blood mononuclear cells (PBMCs), taken when the disease was refractory, from a patient treated with antithyroid drugs. These receptors originate from a female donor with Graves disease. Each CDR3 is given with its conserved first and last residue. D genes are given only for firm matches. The size of a clone is reported for some rows only, either as once, few or many, or as a class for expanded clones.

.	TRBJ2-6	.	TRBV6-2/TRBV6-3	TGTGCCAGCAGTTATGCCAGGGGCCCCCCTGGGGCCAACGTCCTGACTTTC	CASSYARGPPGANVLTF
TRBD1	TRBJ2-7	many	TRBV12-3/TRBV12-4	TGTGCCAGCAGTCCTCCGGGACAGGGGGCGGATGAGCAGTACTTC	CASSPPGQGADEQYF
TRBD1	TRBJ2-1	few	TRBV28	TGTGCCAGCAGTTCCGCCGGGACAGCGAACAATGAGCAGTTCTTC	CASSSAGTANNEQFF
TRBD1	TRBJ1-3	.	TRBV6-1	TGTGCCAGCAGCCTCGGGACAGGGTTGACTAACATATATTTT	CASSLGTGLTNIYF
TRBD2	TRBJ2-7	many	TRBV30	TGTGCCTGGAGTGTATGGCCTAGCGGGGGCTACGAGCAGTACTTC	CAWSVWPSGGYEQYF
TRBD1	TRBJ1-2	.	TRBV6-1	TGTGCCAGCACGAGGGGGACAGGGTATAACTATGGCTACACCTTC	CASTRGTGYNYGYTF
.	TRBJ2-7	.	TRBV27	TGTGCCAGCAGCCGGACAGAGGTCTCCTACGAGCAGTACTTC	CASSRTEVSYEQYF
.	TRBJ1-1	few	TRBV6-1	TGTGCCAGCAGAGAAACGACATTTGAAGCTTTCTTT	CASRETTFEAFF
.	TRBJ1-1	many	TRBV28	TGTGCCAGCACCCCCCTGATGGGGGGCGGGAAGAACACTGAAGCTTTCTTT	CASTPLMGGGKNTEAFF
.	TRBJ2-7	many	TRBV7-8	TGTGCCAGCAGCTCGACTTCAGGGAACCACGAGCAGTACTTC	CASSSTSGNHEQYF
.	TRBJ1-2	once	TRBV20-1	TGCAGTGCTAGTGTCAGCGGCTATGGCTACACCTTC	CSASVSGYGYTF
.	TRBJ2-7	many	TRBV2	TGTGCCAGCAGTGAAGATTATGTCGAAGGGGGACTGAGCTACGAGCAGTACTTC	CASSEDYVEGGLSYEQYF
.	TRBJ1-5	.	TRBV7-9	TGTGCCAGCAGCTTACGTGCCCATCTGGCTGCGACCAGCAATCAGCCCCAGCATTTT	CASSLRAHLAATSNQPQHF
TRBD1	TRBJ2-2	.	TRBV7-6	TGTGCCAGCAGCTTAAAGACAGGGGGCGGCGGGGAGCTGTTTTTT	CASSLKTGGGGELFF
TRBD1	TRBJ2-7	few	TRBV7-2	TGTGCCAGCAGACGGACGGGACAGGGACGCTACGAGCAGTACTTC	CASRRTGQGRYEQYF
.	TRBJ1-2	many	TRBV29-1	TGCAGCGTTTCATCGGCTAACTATGGCTACACCTTC	CSVSSANYGYTF
.	TRBJ1-6	few	TRBV4-1	TGCGCCAGCAGCCAAGAGGCGAATTCACCCCTCCACTTT	CASSQEANSPLHF